This TCR beta chain was sequenced in a study of blood T cell repertoires in COVID-19. Study-wide context: From T cells, B-cell-depleted T cells, or PBMCs came the material, which was cDNA or gDNA.

The CDR3 length is 12 residues. V lost 5 bases, J lost 8 bases, and 10 bases lay in between. CDR1 SEHNR and CDR2 FQNEAQ come from the germline V gene (reference sequence). Original processing notes: Amplification with reference gene primers provided the estimates of nucleated cell counts. Here immunoSEQ multiplex PCR was the method, and the copy in TCRdb shows in-frame clones only, minus some. The DNA gave D and trimming, while V, J and clone size come from that table. The table shows approximately 350,000 clones, with around 91% occurring only once. The sequenced material came from peripheral blood. The receptor was derived from a woman aged 18-30 years who had recovered from COVID-19. The chain links TRBV7-9 to TRBJ2-1; D is possibly TRBD2 (5 bases). The CDR3 nucleotides read TGTGCCAGCAGCCCCAGGACTTATGAGCAGTTCTTC. Residues: CASSPRTYEQFF.